Below are 24 T cell receptor beta chains sequenced from a single sample in a study of spatial heterogeneity in lung cancer. Time point described: blood at routine non-recurrence follow-up after resection. TCRdb passed the 5' RACE reads through MiXCR, listing each CDR3 protein once. The profile shows about 87,000 distinct CDR3 sequences, 19% of them singletons. The source was PBMCs, collected at follow-up. These receptors originate from a male donor with early-stage non-small cell lung cancer.

This chain uses TRBV7-2 with TRBJ1-1; 8 bases align to TRBD1. The ends lost 5 bases at V and 1 base at J; junction bases unmatched: 9. CDR3 length equals 16 residues. Germline V gene data show CDR1 as SGHTA and CDR2 as FQGNSA. CDR3 nucleotide sequence: TGTGCCAGCAGCACGGACAGGGCACGATCGAACACTGAAGCTTTCTTT. It yields the protein CASSTDRARSNTEAFF.

The V call is TRBV27, the J call TRBJ2-5; possible D gene TRBD2, 5 bases. V shed 8 bases and J shed 1 base, with 11 bases lying between them. The CDR3 is 13 residues long. Germline CDR1 MNHEY, CDR2 SMNVEV (reference sequence). CDR3 bases: TGTGCCAGCCGCGGGCCCTTCCAAGAGACCCAGTACTTC. Amino acid sequence: CASRGPFQETQYF.

The genes are TRBV9 and TRBJ1-1; 9 bases line up with TRBD1. Germline CDR1 is SGDLS and CDR2 is YYNGEE. The length of the CDR3 is 16 residues. Trimming cost V 4 bases and J 3 bases; bases outside gene matches: 10. The CDR3 loop is CASSPRQGEGDTEAFF. CDR3 DNA: TGTGCCAGCAGCCCTCGACAGGGGGAAGGTGACACTGAAGCTTTCTTT.

This clonotype was detected only a few times. This chain uses TRBV10-2 with TRBJ2-5; D might be TRBD1 (5 bases). The CDR3 is 13 amino acids. The V gene's germline CDR1 is WSHSY and CDR2 SAAADI. The V and J ends lost 2 bases and 5 bases respectively, with 9 bases between them. CDR3 nucleotide sequence: TGCGCCAGCAGTGAGGTGGGGCCTGAGACCCAGTACTTC. This translates into CASSEVGPETQYF.

This clonotype was picked up a small number of times. This chain links TRBV4-3 with TRBJ2-6; D may be TRBD2 (5 bases). CDR3 length: 15 amino acids. V was trimmed by 6 bases and J by 5 bases, leaving 14 bases between them. Germline V lookup: CDR1 LGHNA, CDR2 YSLEER. CDR3 protein: CASSSTGIRANVLTF. In DNA, the CDR3 is TGCGCCAGCAGTAGCACCGGGATTAGGGCCAACGTCCTGACTTTC.

The chain recombines TRBV7-2 with TRBJ2-3; D is unclear. CDR3 length equals 15 residues. V was trimmed by 6 bases and J by 1 base, leaving 14 bases between them. Germline values: CDR1 SGHTA, CDR2 FQGNSA. The CDR3 sequence: CASSPSGPGTDTQYF. The CDR3 coding sequence is TGTGCCAGCAGTCCGAGTGGGCCGGGCACAGATACGCAGTATTTT.

The DNA for the CDR3 is TGTGCCAGCAGTTATCCTGAGACTAGCGGGAGAGGGAAGACCCAGTACTTC. Translation: CASSYPETSGRGKTQYF. The rearrangement links TRBV6-5 to TRBJ2-5; 12 nucleotides line up with TRBD2. Trimming removed 3 bases from V and 6 bases from J; junction bases left unmatched: 11. Per germline, CDR1 MNHEY and CDR2 SVGAGI. The CDR3 has 17 amino acids.

This clonotype was recorded a few times. The chain recombines TRBV7-2 with TRBJ2-2; D unresolved. CDR3 length: 13 amino acids. Germline V gene sequence: CDR1 SGHTA, CDR2 FQGNSA. Trimming left V 5 bases short and J 5 bases short, with 9 bases between. CDR3 in amino acids: CASSPGRTGELFF. In nucleotides, the CDR3 is TGTGCCAGCAGCCCCGGACGAACCGGGGAGCTGTTTTTT.

This clonotype was counted between two and nine times. The J gene is TRBJ2-5, the V gene TRBV6-5; a weak D match, TRBD2 (6 bases). Germline V gene data show CDR1 as MNHEY and CDR2 as SVGAGI. This CDR3 has 15 amino acids. V was pared by 4 bases and J by 4 bases, with 16 bases between. CDR3 protein: CASSLGGTPGETQYF. The CDR3 bases are TGTGCCAGCAGTTTGGGCGGGACCCCAGGAGAGACCCAGTACTTC.

This clonotype appeared a few times. CDR3 region: CASSRHLDRGPYEQYF. CDR3 bases: TGTGCCAGCAGCAGACACTTGGACAGGGGGCCTTACGAGCAGTACTTC. V is TRBV11-2 and J is TRBJ2-7; 11 bases agree with TRBD1. CDR1 and CDR2 (germline): SGHAT, FQNNGV. V was pared by 5 bases and J by 4 bases, with 10 bases of the junction left unmatched. CDR3 length: 16 residues.

The chain has TRBV5-6 and TRBJ2-2, with D possibly TRBD1 on 5 matching bases. Germline CDR1 is SGHDT and CDR2 is YYEEEE. V was trimmed by 1 base and J by 6 bases, leaving 10 bases between them. The CDR3 length is 14 residues. The CDR3 spells CASSLFQGAGELFF. CDR3 DNA: TGTGCCAGCAGCTTGTTTCAAGGGGCCGGGGAGCTGTTTTTT.

There are a few counts of this clonotype. V gene TRBV23-1 combines with J gene TRBJ1-5; D is uncertain. TRBV23-1 has ORF status, its function being uncertain. V lost 0 bases and J 0 bases, leaving 12 bases between the germline ends. CDR3 length equals 17 residues. The CDR3 is CASSQSMEGGSNQPQHF. The CDR3 DNA follows: TGCGCCAGCAGTCAATCGATGGAGGGAGGTAGCAATCAGCCCCAGCATTTT.

In this sample, this clonotype turned up a few times. J is TRBJ1-1 and V is TRBV4-1; a possible D gene is TRBD1 (5 bases). Looked up from germline, CDR1 is MGHRA and CDR2 is YSYEKL. The CDR3 contains 15 residues. With 0 bases removed from V and 5 bases from J, the gap between germline ends came to 13 bases. The CDR3 DNA reads TGCGCCAGCAGCCAAGAAGGCACAGGTTGGACTGAAGCTTTCTTT. Protein: CASSQEGTGWTEAFF.

The chain couples TRBV2 to TRBJ2-2, with 9 nucleotides matching TRBD1. Germline values: CDR1 SNHLY, CDR2 FYNNEI. The CDR3 is 15 residues long. V shed 6 bases and J 5 bases; nucleotides not matched to a gene: 7. CDR3: CASRPQGAATGELFF. The CDR3 coding sequence is TGTGCCAGCAGGCCACAGGGGGCCGCTACCGGGGAGCTGTTTTTT.

This clonotype was recorded only once. The genes are TRBV4-1 and TRBJ2-2; D unresolved. Trimming shortened V by 2 bases and J by 6 bases, and 16 bases separated the two germline ends. This CDR3 contains 16 residues. Germline lookup yields CDR1 MGHRA and CDR2 YSYEKL. The CDR3: CASSQTPSRDPGELFF. The CDR3 bases are TGCGCCAGCAGCCAAACCCCTTCTAGAGATCCCGGGGAGCTGTTTTTT.

The chain recombines TRBV25-1 with TRBJ1-3; weak D call: TRBD1 (5 bases). Trimming took off 4 bases at V and 0 bases at J, with 10 bases between the two ends. Germline V gene lookup returns CDR1 MGHDK and CDR2 SYGVNS. CDR3 length equals 15 residues. CDR3 DNA sequence: TGTGCCAGCAGTGGGGGACGGCCCTCTGGAAACACCATATATTTT. Translation: CASSGGRPSGNTIYF.

This chain connects TRBV4-2 to TRBJ1-2; 8 positions match TRBD1. The J segment lost 3 bases and the V segment lost 2 bases, leaving 5 bases of the junction unmatched. There are 15 residues in the CDR3. The germline gives CDR1 LGHNA, CDR2 YNFKEQ. The CDR3 sequence: CASSQRQGSDYGYTF. CDR3 DNA sequence: TGTGCCAGCAGCCAAAGACAGGGGTCGGACTATGGCTACACCTTC.

In its sample, this clonotype was seen a few times. The chain couples TRBV20-1 to TRBJ2-5, with 9 positions matching TRBD1. This CDR3 is built from 14 residues. The germline V gene has CDR1 DFQATT and CDR2 SNEGSKA (reference sequence). Germline trimming cut 1 base from V and 6 bases from J; bases unmatched to any gene: 6. The CDR3: CSARGGTGMKTQYF. As DNA, the CDR3 is TGCAGTGCTAGAGGAGGGACAGGGATGAAGACCCAGTACTTC.

The table lists this clonotype with many counts. The chain combines TRBV7-2 with TRBJ2-1; D is ambiguous. CDR1 and CDR2 from the germline V gene are SGHTA and FQGNSA. The length of the CDR3 is 12 residues. Trimming removed 5 bases at V and 6 bases at J, with 8 bases between. CDR3 bases: TGTGCCAGCAGCCCAACAGCCAATGAGCAGTTCTTC. It codes for CASSPTANEQFF. Combining the CDR3 with reference TRBV7-2 and TRBJ2-1 gives the whole variable domain GAGVSQSPSNKVTEKGKDVELRCDPISGHTALYWYRQSLGQGLEFLIYFQGNSAPDKSGLPSDRFSAERTGGSVSTLTIQRTQQEDSAVYLCASSPTANEQFFGPGTRLTVL.

This clonotype was counted a few times. The chain uses TRBV14 and TRBJ1-1; the D gene is possibly TRBD1 (5 bases). The V gene lost 2 bases and the J gene lost 5 bases, with 12 bases spanning the gap. CDR1 is SGHDN and CDR2 is FVKESK in the germline V gene. The CDR3 loop spans 14 amino acids. CDR3 nucleotide sequence: TGTGCCAGCAGCCAACAGGGATCGGGGACTGAAGCTTTCTTT. Protein: CASSQQGSGTEAFF.

The V gene is TRBV10-3, the J gene TRBJ1-2; no definite D call. The CDR3 is made up of 14 amino acids. V shed 3 bases and J shed 4 bases, with 12 bases lying between them. In germline, CDR1 is ENHRY, CDR2 SYGVKD. The CDR3 protein is CAISEFEGSYGYTF. In DNA form, the CDR3 reads TGTGCCATCAGTGAATTTGAGGGTAGCTATGGCTACACCTTC.

The chain employs TRBV7-8 and TRBJ2-3; TRBD1 aligns across 7 bases. V gave up 3 bases and J gave up 2 bases; unmatched junction bases: 8. The CDR3 has 16 residues. The germline V gene encodes CDR1 SGHVS and CDR2 FQNEAQ. The CDR3 region has the DNA TGTGCCAGCAGCTTGGAACCGGGACAGCACACAGATACGCAGTATTTT. It is translated as CASSLEPGQHTDTQYF.

This clonotype has just a few counts. The chain recombines TRBV18 with TRBJ1-1; a weak D match, TRBD1 (5 bases). V lost 3 bases to trimming and J lost 5 bases, with 10 bases between them. Germline values: CDR1 KGHSH, CDR2 LQKENI. CDR3 length: 13 amino acids. The CDR3 DNA sequence: TGTGCCAGCTCACCGAGCAGGGAAACTGAAGCTTTCTTT. Amino acid sequence: CASSPSRETEAFF.

Only a few counts were recorded for this clonotype. The chain recombines TRBV5-1 with TRBJ2-7; 9 bases are shared with TRBD2. This CDR3 contains 14 residues. CDR1 and CDR2 (germline): SGHRS, YFSETQ. With V trimmed by 4 bases and J by 2 bases, 4 bases remained unmatched. The CDR3 protein is CASSDIAGAYEQYF. The DNA of the CDR3 is TGCGCCAGCAGCGATATAGCGGGAGCCTACGAGCAGTACTTC. The full variable domain, its missing parts supplied by reference TRBV5-1 and TRBJ2-7, is KAGVTQTPRYLIKTRGQQVTLSCSPISGHRSVSWYQQTPGQGLQFLFEYFSETQRNKGNFPGRFSGRQFSNSRSEMNVSTLELGDSALYLCASSDIAGAYEQYFGPGTRLTVT.